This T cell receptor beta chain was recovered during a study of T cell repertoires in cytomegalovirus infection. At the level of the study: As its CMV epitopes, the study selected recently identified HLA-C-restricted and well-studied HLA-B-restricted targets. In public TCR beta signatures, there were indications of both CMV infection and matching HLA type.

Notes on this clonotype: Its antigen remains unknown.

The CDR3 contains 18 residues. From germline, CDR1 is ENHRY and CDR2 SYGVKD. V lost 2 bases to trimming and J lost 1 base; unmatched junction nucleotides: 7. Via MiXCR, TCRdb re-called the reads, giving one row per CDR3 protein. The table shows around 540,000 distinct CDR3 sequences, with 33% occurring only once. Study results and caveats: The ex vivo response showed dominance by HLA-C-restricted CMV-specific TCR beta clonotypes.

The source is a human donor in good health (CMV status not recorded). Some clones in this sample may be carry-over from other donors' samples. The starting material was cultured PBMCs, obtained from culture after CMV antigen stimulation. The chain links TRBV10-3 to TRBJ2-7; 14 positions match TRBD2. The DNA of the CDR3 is TGTGCCATCAGTGAGCTGGGACTAGCGGGAGTTCGATCCTACGAGCAGTACTTC. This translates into CAISELGLAGVRSYEQYF.